A single sample is the source of the 3 T cell receptor beta chains below, sequenced in a study of T-cell reconstitution after alpha-beta-depleted transplantation in children (dated by TCRdb to 2016 to 2017). The library was generated by PCR. Data came from an Illumina HiSeq 2500. Molecular barcoding was employed in the preparation of TCR libraries, with unique molecular identifiers being used to normalize TCRbeta repertoire quantification. TCRdb redid the processing of the public reads, applying fastp at Q25 and MiXCR, and retained in-frame beta chains. Under each unique CDR3 protein, matching rows form one entry showing the most common genes and DNA. Here the sample has some 200,000 distinct CDR3 sequences; roughly a tenth occur a single time. The ten top clones hold approximately 5.4% of the sample. The sequencing here drew on PBMCs from the stem cell graft donor, taken from the stem cell graft. The receptor source for this set is a human donor who donated a stem cell graft to a child with SCID.

The table lists this clonotype with many counts. V and J are TRBV9 and TRBJ2-6; maybe TRBD1 (8 bases). Trimming left V 6 bases short and J 0 bases short, with 10 bases between. The CDR3 sequence is 15 residues long. Germline loops: CDR1 SGDLS, CDR2 YYNGEE. The CDR3 loop reads CASNRGGSGANVLTF. The DNA for the CDR3 is TGTGCCAGCAACAGGGGGGGCTCTGGGGCCAACGTCCTGACTTTC.

This clonotype was seen at least ten times. The genes are TRBV9 and TRBJ1-1; unclear D gene. The CDR3 has 14 residues. V was trimmed by 0 bases and J by 4 bases, leaving 10 bases between them. From germline, CDR1 is SGDLS and CDR2 YYNGEE. Written as DNA, the CDR3 is TGTGCCAGCAGCGTAGGCGGAGGCGGCACTGAAGCTTTCTTT. This translates into CASSVGGGGTEAFF.

Only one count was recorded for this clonotype. This chain uses TRBV6-2 or TRBV6-3 with TRBJ2-7; the match to TRBD1 covers 11 bases. Germline V gene data show CDR1 as MNHEY and CDR2 as SVGEGT. Trimming removed 2 bases from V and 3 bases from J; junction bases left unmatched: 6. The CDR3 runs 16 residues. The CDR3 sequence: CASSYLGTGGFYEQYF. CDR3 in DNA: TGTGCCAGCAGTTACCTGGGGACAGGGGGGTTCTACGAGCAGTACTTC.